These T cell receptor beta chains were read from a single sample in a study of cytomegalovirus exposure and HLA in healthy donors. Only in-frame clones appear in the TCRdb table, and some are missing; sequencing was by immunoSEQ multiplex PCR. The top ten hold 4% to 4.5% of the sample, which has roughly 120,000 clones, approximately 69% seen once. Sequences were obtained from PBMCs. Source of these receptors: a woman between 35 and 50 years old in good health and CMV-seropositive. CDR3s include the opening cysteine and the closing phenylalanine or tryptophan. Each record gives: J gene, clone size, V gene, D gene, CDR3 protein, CDR3 DNA. A D gene is named only where the DNA matches it firmly. Part of the rows lack a size; the others show once, few, many or a class for expanded clones.

TRBJ2-7	-	TRBV10-2	-	CASSEGDQAGDF	TGCGCCAGCAGTGAGGGGGACCAGGCAGGGGACTTC
TRBJ2-7	-	TRBV6-1	TRBD2	CASSPRGGAREQYF	TGTGCCAGCAGTCCACGGGGGGGGGCAAGGGAGCAGTACTTC
TRBJ2-1	-	TRBV14	-	CASSPLQSISLDNEQFF	TGTGCCAGCAGTCCTTTGCAGTCAATATCCCTCGACAATGAGCAGTTCTTC
TRBJ2-5	-	TRBV5-6	TRBD2	CASSGGGFQETQYF	TGTGCCAGCAGCGGGGGGGGGTTCCAAGAGACCCAGTACTTC
TRBJ1-5	-	TRBV7-2	-	CASSLAYSNQPQHF	TGTGCCAGCAGCTTAGCCTATAGCAATCAGCCCCAGCATTTT
TRBJ2-7	-	TRBV5-4	TRBD1	CASSLGTGADDEQYF	TGTGCCAGCAGCTTAGGGACAGGGGCTGACGACGAGCAGTACTTC
TRBJ2-7	-	TRBV5-1	-	CASSLVRGILYEQYF	TGCGCCAGCAGCTTGGTCAGGGGCATTCTCTACGAGCAGTACTTC
TRBJ1-1	-	TRBV5-1	-	CASTKSLNTEAFF	TGCGCCAGCACCAAATCATTGAACACTGAAGCTTTCTTT
TRBJ2-3	-	TRBV7-5	-	CARSLTASRPTDTQYF	TGTGCCAGAAGCTTAACCGCTAGTCGGCCCACAGATACGCAGTATTTT
TRBJ1-2	-	TRBV30	TRBD1	CAWSPWRDRELFVYGYTF	TGTGCCTGGAGCCCTTGGAGAGACAGGGAGCTCTTTGTCTATGGCTACACCTTC
TRBJ2-7	-	TRBV14	-	CASSQAGVYEQYF	TGTGCCAGCAGCCAGGCAGGGGTCTACGAGCAGTACTTC
TRBJ2-6	-	TRBV6-1	TRBD1	CASSEVTGDSSGANVLTF	TGTGCCAGCAGTGAAGTTACAGGGGATAGCTCTGGGGCCAACGTCCTGACTTTC
TRBJ2-7	-	TRBV5-1	TRBD1	CASSLDTGGGEQYF	TGCGCCAGCAGCCTAGACACAGGGGGAGGCGAGCAGTACTTC
TRBJ2-7	-	TRBV2	TRBD2	CASTKPTSGSYEQYF	TGTGCCAGCACCAAACCGACTAGCGGGAGCTACGAGCAGTACTTC
TRBJ1-2	-	TRBV10-3	-	CAISESDSRLGGYTF	TGTGCCATCAGTGAGAGCGACAGCAGACTAGGTGGCTACACCTTC
TRBJ1-2	-	TRBV6-5	TRBD1	CASSSHRGNYGYTF	TGTGCCAGCAGTTCTCACAGGGGCAACTATGGCTACACCTTC
TRBJ2-1	-	TRBV6-1	TRBD2	CASARVRENNEQFF	TGTGCCAGCGCGAGGGTGCGGGAGAACAATGAGCAGTTCTTC
TRBJ1-2	-	TRBV9	-	CASSRYRDNYGYTF	TGTGCCAGCAGCAGATACAGGGATAACTATGGCTACACCTTC
TRBJ2-5	-	TRBV30	-	CAWSPSWAQETQYF	TGTGCCTGGAGTCCTTCCTGGGCCCAGGAGACCCAGTACTTC
TRBJ1-2	-	TRBV7-7	-	CASSLVQGKCYTF	TGTGCTAGCAGCTTAGTACAGGGAAAGTGCTACACCTTC
TRBJ1-2	few	TRBV7-3	-	CASSLGPDYGYTF	TGTGCCAGCAGCTTGGGGCCCGACTATGGCTACACCTTC
TRBJ1-1	-	TRBV7-2	TRBD1	CASSPIQGKRNTEAFF	TGTGCCAGCAGCCCTATACAGGGGAAGAGGAACACTGAAGCTTTCTTT
TRBJ2-6	-	TRBV5-1	-	CASSLSGSSGANVLTF	TGCGCCAGCAGCCTTTCGGGGAGCTCTGGGGCCAACGTCCTGACTTTC
TRBJ2-5	-	TRBV5-1	-	CASRLVGQETQYF	TGCGCCAGTAGACTAGTGGGACAAGAGACCCAGTACTTC
TRBJ1-1	-	TRBV5-1	-	CASSPGGGNTEAFF	TGCGCCAGCAGCCCCGGGGGTGGGAACACTGAAGCTTTCTTT
TRBJ2-7	-	TRBV29-1	TRBD1	CSVGKDRDSTEQYF	TGCAGCGTTGGAAAGGACAGGGACTCGACCGAGCAGTACTTC
TRBJ1-6	-	TRBV5-8	TRBD1	CASSLGDRGGSYNSPLHF	TGTGCCAGCAGCTTGGGGGACAGGGGAGGCTCCTATAATTCACCCCTCCACTTT
TRBJ2-7	-	TRBV7-3	TRBD1	CASSSSQGYEQYF	TGTGCCAGCAGCTCCTCACAGGGGTACGAGCAGTACTTC
TRBJ2-1	once	TRBV7-2	TRBD2	CASSLGLAGGRRNEQFF	TGTGCCAGCAGCTTGGGGCTAGCGGGAGGTCGGCGGAATGAGCAGTTCTTC
TRBJ1-1	-	TRBV27	TRBD1	CASSPFGRQGNEAFF	TGTGCCAGCAGTCCCTTTGGGAGACAGGGTAATGAAGCTTTCTTT
TRBJ2-3	-	TRBV13	-	CASSFGAAEYTDTQYF	TGTGCCAGCAGCTTTGGTGCAGCGGAGTACACAGATACGCAGTATTTT
TRBJ2-2	-	TRBV5-6	-	CASSLLDSSTGELFF	TGTGCCAGCAGCTTGTTGGACAGCTCCACCGGGGAGCTGTTTTTT
TRBJ2-5	-	TRBV5-4	TRBD1	CASSFMGQSQETQYF	TGTGCCAGCAGCTTCATGGGACAGTCACAAGAGACCCAGTACTTC
TRBJ2-6	-	TRBV6-6	-	CASSRGMGSGANVLTF	TGTGCCAGCAGTCGAGGGATGGGCTCTGGGGCCAACGTCCTGACTTTC
TRBJ1-5	-	TRBV5-1	-	CASSLRRKPYSNQPQHF	TGCGCCAGCAGCTTAAGGAGGAAACCCTATAGCAATCAGCCCCAGCATTTT
TRBJ2-7	-	TRBV7-6	TRBD2	CASSSWTSGIGEQYF	TGTGCCAGCAGCTCGTGGACTAGCGGGATCGGCGAGCAGTACTTC
TRBJ2-7	few	TRBV28	TRBD1	CASRGQGEGYEQYF	TGTGCCAGCAGAGGACAGGGGGAGGGCTACGAGCAGTACTTC
TRBJ2-1	-	TRBV18	-	CASSPRANEQFF	TGTGCCAGCTCACCCCGAGCCAATGAGCAGTTCTTC
TRBJ1-5	-	TRBV6-5	-	CASRETGMQGQPQHF	TGTGCCAGCAGGGAAACAGGGATGCAAGGCCAGCCCCAGCATTTT
TRBJ2-7	-	TRBV7-2	-	CASSFRRGGVGVYEQYF	TGTGCCAGCAGCTTTAGAAGGGGGGGGGTTGGAGTCTACGAGCAGTACTTC
TRBJ1-3	few	TRBV5-1	TRBD1	CASSLRTGGSGNTIYF	TGCGCCAGCAGCTTACGGACAGGGGGCTCTGGAAACACCATATATTTT
TRBJ1-1	-	TRBV6-1	-	CASSEVTGPAFF	TGTGCCAGCAGTGAAGTAACAGGCCCAGCTTTCTTT
TRBJ2-2	-	TRBV4-1	-	CASSQDYGGPNTGELFF	TGCGCCAGCAGCCAAGATTATGGGGGCCCGAACACCGGGGAGCTGTTTTTT
TRBJ1-4	-	TRBV18	TRBD1	CASSPQGGDEKLFF	TGTGCCAGCTCACCACAAGGGGGCGACGAAAAACTGTTTTTT
TRBJ2-5	-	TRBV4-3	TRBD1	CASSQERTGGYETQYF	TGCGCCAGCAGCCAAGAACGAACAGGGGGCTACGAGACCCAGTACTTC
TRBJ2-1	few	TRBV7-2	TRBD1	CASSLRTGVNEQFF	TGTGCCAGCAGCCTCCGGACAGGGGTGAATGAGCAGTTCTTC
TRBJ1-5	-	TRBV28	-	CASSLMAGQPQHF	TGTGCCAGCAGTTTGATGGCTGGCCAGCCCCAGCATTTT
TRBJ2-5	-	TRBV2	TRBD2	CASTRTSGSRFETQYF	TGTGCCAGCACAAGGACTAGCGGATCCCGGTTCGAGACCCAGTACTTC